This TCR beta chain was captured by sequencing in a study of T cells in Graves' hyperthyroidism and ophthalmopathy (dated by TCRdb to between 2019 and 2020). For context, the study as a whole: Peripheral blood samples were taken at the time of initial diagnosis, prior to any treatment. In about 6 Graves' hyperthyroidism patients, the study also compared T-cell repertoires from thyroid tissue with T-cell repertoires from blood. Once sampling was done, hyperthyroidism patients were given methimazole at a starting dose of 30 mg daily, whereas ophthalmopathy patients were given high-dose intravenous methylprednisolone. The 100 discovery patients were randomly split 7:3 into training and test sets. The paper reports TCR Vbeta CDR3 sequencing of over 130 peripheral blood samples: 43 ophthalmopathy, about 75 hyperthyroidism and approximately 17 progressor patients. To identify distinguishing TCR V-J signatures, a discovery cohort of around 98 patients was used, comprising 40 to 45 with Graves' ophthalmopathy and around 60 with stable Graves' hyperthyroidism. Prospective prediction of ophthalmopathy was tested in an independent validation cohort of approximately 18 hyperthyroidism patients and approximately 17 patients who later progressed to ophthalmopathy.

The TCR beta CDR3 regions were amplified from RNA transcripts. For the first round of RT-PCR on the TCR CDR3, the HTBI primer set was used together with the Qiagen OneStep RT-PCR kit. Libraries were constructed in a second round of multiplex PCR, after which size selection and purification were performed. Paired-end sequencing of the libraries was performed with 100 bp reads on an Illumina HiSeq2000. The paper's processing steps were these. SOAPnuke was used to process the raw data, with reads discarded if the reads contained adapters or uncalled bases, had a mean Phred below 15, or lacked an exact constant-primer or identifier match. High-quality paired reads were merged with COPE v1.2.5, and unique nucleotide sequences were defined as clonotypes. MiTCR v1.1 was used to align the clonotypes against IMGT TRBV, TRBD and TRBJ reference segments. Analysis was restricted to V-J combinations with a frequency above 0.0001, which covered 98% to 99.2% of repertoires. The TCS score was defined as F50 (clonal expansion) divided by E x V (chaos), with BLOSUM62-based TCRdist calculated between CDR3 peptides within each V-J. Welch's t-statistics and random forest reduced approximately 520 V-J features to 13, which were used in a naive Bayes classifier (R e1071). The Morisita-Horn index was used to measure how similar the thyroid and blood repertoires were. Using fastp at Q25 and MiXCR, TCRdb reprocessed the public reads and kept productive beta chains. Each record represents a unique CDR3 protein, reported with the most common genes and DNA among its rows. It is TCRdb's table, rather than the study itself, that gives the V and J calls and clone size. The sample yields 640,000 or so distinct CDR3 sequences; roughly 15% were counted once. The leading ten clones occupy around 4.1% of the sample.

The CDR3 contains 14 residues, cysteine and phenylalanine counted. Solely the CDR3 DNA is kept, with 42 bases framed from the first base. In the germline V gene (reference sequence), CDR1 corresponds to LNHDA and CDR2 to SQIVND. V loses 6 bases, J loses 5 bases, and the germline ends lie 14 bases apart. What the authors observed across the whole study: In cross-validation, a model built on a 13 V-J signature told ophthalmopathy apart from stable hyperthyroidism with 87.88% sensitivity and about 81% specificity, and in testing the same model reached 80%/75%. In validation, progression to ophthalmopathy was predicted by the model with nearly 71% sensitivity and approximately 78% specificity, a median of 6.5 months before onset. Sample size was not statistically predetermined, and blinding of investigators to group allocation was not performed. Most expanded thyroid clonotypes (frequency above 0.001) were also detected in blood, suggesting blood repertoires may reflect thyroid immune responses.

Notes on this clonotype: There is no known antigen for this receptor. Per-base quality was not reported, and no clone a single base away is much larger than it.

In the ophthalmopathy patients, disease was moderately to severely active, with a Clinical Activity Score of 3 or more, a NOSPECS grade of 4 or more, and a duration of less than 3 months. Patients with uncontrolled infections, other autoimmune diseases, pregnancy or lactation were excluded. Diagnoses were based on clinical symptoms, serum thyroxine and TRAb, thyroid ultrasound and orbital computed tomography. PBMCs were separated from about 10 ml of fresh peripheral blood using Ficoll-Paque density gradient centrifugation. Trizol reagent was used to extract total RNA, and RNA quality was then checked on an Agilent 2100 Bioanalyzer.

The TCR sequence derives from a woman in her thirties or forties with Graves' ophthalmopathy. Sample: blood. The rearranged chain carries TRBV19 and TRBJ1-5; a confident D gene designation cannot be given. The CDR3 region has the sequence CASSEDRGYQPQHF. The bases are TGTGCCAGTAGCGAGGACCGCGGCTATCAGCCCCAGCATTTT. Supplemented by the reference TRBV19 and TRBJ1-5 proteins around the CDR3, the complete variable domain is DGGITQSPKYLFRKEGQNVTLSCEQNLNHDAMYWYRQDPGQGLRLIYYSQIVNDFQKGDIAEGYSVSREKKESFPLTVTSAQKNPTAFYLCASSEDRGYQPQHFGDGTRLSIL.